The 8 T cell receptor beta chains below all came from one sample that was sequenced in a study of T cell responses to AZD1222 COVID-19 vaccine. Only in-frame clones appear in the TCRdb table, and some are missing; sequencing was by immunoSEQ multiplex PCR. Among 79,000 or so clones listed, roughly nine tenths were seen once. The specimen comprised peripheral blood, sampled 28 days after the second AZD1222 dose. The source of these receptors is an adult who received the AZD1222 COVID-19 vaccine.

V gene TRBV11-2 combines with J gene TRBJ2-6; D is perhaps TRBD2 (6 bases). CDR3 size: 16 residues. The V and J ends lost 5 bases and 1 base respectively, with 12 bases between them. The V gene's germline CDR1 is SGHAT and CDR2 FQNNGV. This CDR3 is CASSPIGRSGANVLTF. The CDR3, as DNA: TGTGCCAGCAGCCCAATTGGGAGGTCTGGGGCCAACGTCCTGACTTTC.

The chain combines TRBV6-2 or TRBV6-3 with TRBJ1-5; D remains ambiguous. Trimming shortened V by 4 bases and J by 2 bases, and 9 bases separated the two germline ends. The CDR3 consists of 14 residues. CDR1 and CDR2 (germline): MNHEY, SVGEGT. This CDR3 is CASSSRLRNQPQHF. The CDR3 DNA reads TGTGCCAGCAGTTCGCGCCTCCGCAATCAGCCCCAGCATTTT.

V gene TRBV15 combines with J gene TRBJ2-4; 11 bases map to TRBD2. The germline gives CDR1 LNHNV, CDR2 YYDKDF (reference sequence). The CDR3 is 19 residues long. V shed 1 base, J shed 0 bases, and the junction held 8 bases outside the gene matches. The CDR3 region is CATSRALAGGPLAKNIQYF. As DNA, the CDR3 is TGTGCCACCAGCAGAGCCCTAGCGGGGGGACCCCTAGCCAAAAACATTCAGTACTTC.

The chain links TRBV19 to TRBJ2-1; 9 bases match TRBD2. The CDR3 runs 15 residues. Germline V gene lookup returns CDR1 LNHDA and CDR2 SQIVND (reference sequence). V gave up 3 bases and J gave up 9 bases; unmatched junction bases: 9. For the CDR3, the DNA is TGTGCCAGTAGTATGATGGGCGGGGGGGCAAGTGAGCAGTTCTTC. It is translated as CASSMMGGGASEQFF.

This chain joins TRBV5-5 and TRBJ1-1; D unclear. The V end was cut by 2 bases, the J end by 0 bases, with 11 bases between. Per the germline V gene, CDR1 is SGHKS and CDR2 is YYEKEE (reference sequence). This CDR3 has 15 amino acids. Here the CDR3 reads CASSFPTLMNTEAFF. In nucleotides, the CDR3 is TGTGCCAGCAGCTTCCCTACTCTCATGAACACTGAAGCTTTCTTT.

CDR3 in DNA: TGTGCCAGCCCCCCAGACGGTCAAGAGACCCAGTACTTC. This sequence encodes CASPPDGQETQYF. The chain couples TRBV6-5 to TRBJ2-5; D uncertain. The germline gives CDR1 MNHEY, CDR2 SVGAGI. The length of the CDR3 is 13 residues. V was cut by 8 bases and J by 2 bases, with 12 bases left in between.

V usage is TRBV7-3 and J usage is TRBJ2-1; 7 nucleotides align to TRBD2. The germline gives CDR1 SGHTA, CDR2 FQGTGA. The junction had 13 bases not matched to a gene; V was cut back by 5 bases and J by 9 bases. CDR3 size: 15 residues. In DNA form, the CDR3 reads TGTGCCAGCAGCCCACGGACTAGTTTCGAGGTTGAGCAGTTCTTC. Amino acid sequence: CASSPRTSFEVEQFF.

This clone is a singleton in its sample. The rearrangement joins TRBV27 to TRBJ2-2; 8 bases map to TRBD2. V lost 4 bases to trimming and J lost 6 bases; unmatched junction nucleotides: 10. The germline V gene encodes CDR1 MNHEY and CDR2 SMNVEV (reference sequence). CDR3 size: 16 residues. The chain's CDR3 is CASSWAAGDPAGELFF. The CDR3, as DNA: TGTGCCAGCAGTTGGGCAGCGGGGGATCCCGCCGGGGAGCTGTTTTTT.